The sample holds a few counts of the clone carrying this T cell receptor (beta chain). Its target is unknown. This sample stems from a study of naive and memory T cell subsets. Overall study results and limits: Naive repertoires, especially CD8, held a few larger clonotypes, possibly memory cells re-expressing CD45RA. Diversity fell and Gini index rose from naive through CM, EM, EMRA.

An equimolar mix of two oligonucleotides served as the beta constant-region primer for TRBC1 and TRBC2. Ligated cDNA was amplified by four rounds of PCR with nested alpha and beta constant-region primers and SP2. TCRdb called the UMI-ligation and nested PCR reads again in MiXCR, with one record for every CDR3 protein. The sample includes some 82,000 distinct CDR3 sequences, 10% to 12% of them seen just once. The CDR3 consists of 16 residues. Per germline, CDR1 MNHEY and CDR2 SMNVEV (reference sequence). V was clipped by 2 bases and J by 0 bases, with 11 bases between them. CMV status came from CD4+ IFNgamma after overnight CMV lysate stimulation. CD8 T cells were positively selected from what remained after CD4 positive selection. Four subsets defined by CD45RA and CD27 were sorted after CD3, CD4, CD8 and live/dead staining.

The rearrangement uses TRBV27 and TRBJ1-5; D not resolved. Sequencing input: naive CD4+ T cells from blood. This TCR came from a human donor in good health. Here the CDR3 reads CASSLKAGYSNQPQHF. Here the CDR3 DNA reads TGTGCCAGCAGTTTAAAGGCAGGATATAGCAATCAGCCCCAGCATTTT.